The sequence of this TCR beta chain was determined in a study of control samples from healthy donors and cancer patients. Germline lookup yields CDR1 SGHKS and CDR2 YYEKEE (reference sequence). The CDR3 has 16 amino acids. The protocol was immunoSEQ multiplex PCR, while the TCRdb copy is restricted to in-frame clones and leaves out a portion. In the table there are 130,000 to 150,000 clones, about 91% of which are singletons. This clone was counted between two and nine times. A read error may account for a junction end that differs from germline. This clonotype was sampled from a man aged 30-40 years in good health. Sequencing was done on a sample of blood. The chain has TRBV5-5 and TRBJ2-4, with 9 nucleotides matching TRBD1. CDR3 in DNA: TGTGCCAGCACCTTGGGGCCGGGACAGGGCGGAAACATTCAGTACTTC. Protein sequence: CASTLGPGQGGNIQYF.